The 16 T cell receptor beta chains below come from one sample, sequenced in a study of PD-1 blockade in classical Hodgkin lymphoma. The assay was immunoSEQ multiplex PCR, and TCRdb's table has in-frame clones only and misses some. The sample holds approximately 50,000 clones; roughly 91% are singletons and the top ten take under 6%. Each of the patients experienced relapse following autologous stem cell transplantation, and their brentuximab vedotin exposure differed. This specimen consisted of peripheral blood mononuclear cells (PBMCs), obtained before the second cycle of nivolumab. These receptors were collected from a human donor with classical Hodgkin lymphoma.

J is TRBJ1-2 and V is TRBV9, with no clear D. CDR3 size: 12 residues. The V and J ends lost 4 bases and 7 bases respectively, with 11 bases between them. Germline CDR1 reads SGDLS; CDR2 reads YYNGEE. The chain's CDR3 is CASSTVYTGYTF. In DNA form, the CDR3 reads TGTGCCAGCAGCACCGTGTACACTGGCTACACCTTC.

The chain is built from TRBV10-3 and TRBJ1-3, with 8 bases matching TRBD1. CDR1 is ENHRY, CDR2 SYGVKD, per germline. This CDR3 spans 13 amino acids. Losses at the gene ends were 4 bases for V and 4 bases for J; bases not matched to a gene: 0. The CDR3 bases are TGTGCCATCAGTGGGACAGGGGGAAACACCATATATTTT. Its protein is CAISGTGGNTIYF.

The V call is TRBV5-1, the J call TRBJ2-7; tentatively, D is TRBD1 (6 bases). There are 14 residues in the CDR3. V was shortened by 1 base and J by 2 bases, with 10 bases between the two germline ends. In germline, CDR1 is SGHRS, CDR2 YFSETQ. DNA for the CDR3: TGCGCCAGCAGCTTGTCTACAGGGACCTACGAGCAGTACTTC. Its translation: CASSLSTGTYEQYF.

The chain has TRBV6-1 and TRBJ1-1; TRBD1 agrees at 7 bases. The ends lost 6 bases at V and 7 bases at J; junction bases unmatched: 14. The germline V gene has CDR1 MNHNS and CDR2 SASEGT. The CDR3 consists of 15 residues. CDR3 nucleotide sequence: TGTGCCAGCAGCGAGGATGACAGGGCAGGGGGTGAAGCTTTCTTT. Its protein is CASSEDDRAGGEAFF.

This clone was found once. V usage is TRBV11-2 and J usage is TRBJ1-1; a weak D match, TRBD1 (6 bases). V shed 1 base and J shed 0 bases, with 15 bases lying between them. Germline assignment: CDR1 SGHAT and CDR2 FQNNGV. The CDR3 has 17 amino acids. CDR3 sequence: CASSLGLPRGLNTEAFF. The DNA of the CDR3 is TGTGCCAGCAGCTTAGGATTGCCCAGGGGCCTGAACACTGAAGCTTTCTTT.

This clone was counted once. The chain carries TRBV30 and TRBJ1-3, with TRBD1 as a possible D gene (5 bases). Germline CDR1 and CDR2: GTSNPN and SVGIG (reference sequence). V dropped 1 base and J dropped 4 bases, with 14 bases sitting between them. The CDR3 consists of 15 residues. CDR3 bases: TGTGCCTGGAGTGGGGGACTCAATTTAGGAAACACCATATATTTT. Translation gives CAWSGGLNLGNTIYF.

This clone has more than one count but fewer than ten. Other DNA sequences in the sample encode the same CDR3. The CDR3 sequence: CASSLEDRNTEAFF. The CDR3 DNA sequence: TGCGCCAGCAGCTTGGAAGACAGGAACACTGAAGCTTTCTTT. The V call is TRBV5-1, the J call TRBJ1-1, with a possible D match to TRBD1 (5 bases). V was shortened by 0 bases and J by 1 base, with 7 bases between the two germline ends. Germline CDR1 and CDR2: SGHRS and YFSETQ. This CDR3 has 14 residues.

The chain uses TRBV9 and TRBJ1-6, with 8 bases lining up with TRBD1. The CDR3 totals 15 residues. Losses at the gene ends were 2 bases for V and 8 bases for J; bases not matched to a gene: 6. Germline CDR1 reads SGDLS; CDR2 reads YYNGEE. The CDR3 protein is CASSVGQGGYSPLHF. CDR3 nucleotides: TGTGCCAGCAGCGTTGGACAGGGTGGTTATTCACCCCTCCACTTT.

V gene TRBV10-3 combines with J gene TRBJ2-7; D possibly corresponds to TRBD1 (5 bases). The V gene lost 2 bases and the J gene lost 3 bases, with 20 bases spanning the gap. The CDR3 is 17 amino acids. Germline V gene sequence: CDR1 ENHRY, CDR2 SYGVKD. In DNA, the CDR3 is TGTGCCATCAGTGAGACAAGACAGCCACTGTCTCTCTACGAGCAGTACTTC. This encodes CAISETRQPLSLYEQYF.

The V and J genes are TRBV5-1 and TRBJ2-7, with 7 bases identical to TRBD1. J lost 6 bases, V lost 0 bases, and 3 bases had no gene match. The germline V gene encodes CDR1 SGHRS and CDR2 YFSETQ. The length of the CDR3 is 13 residues. CDR3 sequence reads: CASSLVTGIEQYF. CDR3 DNA sequence: TGCGCCAGCAGCTTGGTGACAGGGATCGAGCAGTACTTC. Filled out from reference TRBV5-1 and TRBJ2-7, the complete variable domain reads KAGVTQTPRYLIKTRGQQVTLSCSPISGHRSVSWYQQTPGQGLQFLFEYFSETQRNKGNFPGRFSGRQFSNSRSEMNVSTLELGDSALYLCASSLVTGIEQYFGPGTRLTVT.

This CDR3 reads CASSHLLAGGQETQYF. The CDR3 DNA follows: TGTGCCAGCAGCCACCTACTAGCGGGGGGGCAAGAGACCCAGTACTTC. The rearrangement joins TRBV7-8 to TRBJ2-5, with TRBD2 matching 13 bases. Trimming at V came to 5 bases and at J to 2 bases, leaving 5 bases not matched to a gene. The germline gives CDR1 SGHVS, CDR2 FQNEAQ. The CDR3 is 16 residues long.

In nucleotides, the CDR3 is TGCGCCAGCAGCTTCAGCGGGGGGGCTTCGGATACGCAGTATTTT. Protein: CASSFSGGASDTQYF. The V gene is TRBV5-1, the J gene TRBJ2-3; 10 positions match TRBD2. This CDR3 is built from 15 residues. J lost 6 bases, V lost 2 bases, and 6 bases had no gene match. Germline V lookup: CDR1 SGHRS, CDR2 YFSETQ.

The V gene is TRBV7-9, the J gene TRBJ2-3, with D uncertain. Germline CDR1 SEHNR, CDR2 FQNEAQ (reference sequence). The V end lost 2 bases, the J end lost 4 bases, and 4 bases lay between the germline ends. This CDR3 contains 12 residues. CDR3 region: CASSLSADTQYF. Here the CDR3 DNA reads TGTGCCAGCAGCTTATCGGCAGATACGCAGTATTTT.

This chain connects TRBV28 to TRBJ2-7; TRBD2 matches at 8 bases. The V gene end was trimmed by 2 bases and the J gene end by 1 base; junction bases not matched to a gene: 7. Germline V gene sequence: CDR1 MDHEN, CDR2 SYDVKM. The CDR3 length is 16 residues. The CDR3 spells CASSLTVSGVSYEQYF. Written as DNA, the CDR3 is TGTGCCAGCAGTTTAACGGTTAGCGGGGTGTCCTACGAGCAGTACTTC.

The chain joins TRBV5-1 to TRBJ2-4; D may be TRBD1 (6 bases). V lost 3 bases, J lost 0 bases, and 22 bases lay in between. CDR3 length: 19 residues. Germline V gene sequence: CDR1 SGHRS, CDR2 YFSETQ. The CDR3 sequence is CASSSSYSTGSLAKNIQYF. CDR3 coding DNA: TGCGCCAGCAGCTCTTCTTATTCGACAGGTTCCCTAGCCAAAAACATTCAGTACTTC.

The genes are TRBV2 and TRBJ2-3; no clear D. Per the germline V gene, CDR1 is SNHLY and CDR2 is FYNNEI. This CDR3 has 16 amino acids. With 0 bases removed from V and 3 bases from J, the gap between germline ends came to 13 bases. Written as DNA, the CDR3 is TGTGCCAGCAGTGAAGCGCTGGGTCCACTTACAGATACGCAGTATTTT. Encoded protein: CASSEALGPLTDTQYF.